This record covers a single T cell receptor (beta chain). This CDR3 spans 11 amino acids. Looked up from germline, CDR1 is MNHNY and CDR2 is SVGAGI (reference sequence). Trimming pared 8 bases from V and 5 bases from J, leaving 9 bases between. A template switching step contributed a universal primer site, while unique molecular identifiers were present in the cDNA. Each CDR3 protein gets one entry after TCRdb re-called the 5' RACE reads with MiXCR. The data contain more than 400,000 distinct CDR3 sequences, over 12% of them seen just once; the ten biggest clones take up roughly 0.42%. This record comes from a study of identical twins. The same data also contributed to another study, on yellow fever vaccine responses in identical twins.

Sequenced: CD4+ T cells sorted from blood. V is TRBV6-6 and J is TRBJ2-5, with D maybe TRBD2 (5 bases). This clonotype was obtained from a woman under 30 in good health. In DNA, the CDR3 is TGTGCCAGCGGACTTTCCGAGACCCAGTACTTC. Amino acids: CASGLSETQYF.